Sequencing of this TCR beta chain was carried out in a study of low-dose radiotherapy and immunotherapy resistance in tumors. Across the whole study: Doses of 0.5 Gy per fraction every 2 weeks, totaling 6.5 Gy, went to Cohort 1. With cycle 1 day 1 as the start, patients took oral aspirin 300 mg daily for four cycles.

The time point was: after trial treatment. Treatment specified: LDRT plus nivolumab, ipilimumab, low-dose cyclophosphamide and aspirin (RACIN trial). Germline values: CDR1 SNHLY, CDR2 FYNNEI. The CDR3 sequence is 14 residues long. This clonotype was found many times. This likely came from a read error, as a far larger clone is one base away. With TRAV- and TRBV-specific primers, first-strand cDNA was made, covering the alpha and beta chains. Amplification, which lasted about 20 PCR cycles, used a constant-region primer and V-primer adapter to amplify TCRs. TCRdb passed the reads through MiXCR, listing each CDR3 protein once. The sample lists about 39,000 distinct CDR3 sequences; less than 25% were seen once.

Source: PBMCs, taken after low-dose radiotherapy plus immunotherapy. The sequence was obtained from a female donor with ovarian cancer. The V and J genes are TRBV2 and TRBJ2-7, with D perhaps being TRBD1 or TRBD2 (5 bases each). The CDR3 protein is CASSWTGPPYEQCF. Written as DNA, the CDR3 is TGTGCCAGCAGCTGGACGGGACCTCCCTACGAGCAGTGCTTC.